Below are 21 T cell receptor beta chains sequenced from a single sample in a study of T cells in Graves' hyperthyroidism and ophthalmopathy. The TCR beta CDR3 regions underwent amplification using RNA transcripts as the source. The TCR CDR3 was amplified in a first-round RT-PCR using the HTBI primer set. Using its own MiXCR run on the multiplex PCR reads, TCRdb lists one record per CDR3 protein. The data show more than 250,000 distinct CDR3 sequences, roughly 15% seen once. The sample consisted of blood. All receptors derive from a woman between 45 and 60 years old with Graves' hyperthyroidism that later progressed to Graves' ophthalmopathy.

This clonotype showed up many times. This chain links TRBV20-1 with TRBJ2-7; D is uncertain. The V end lost 3 bases, the J end lost 3 bases, and 9 bases lay between the germline ends. The CDR3 spans 12 residues. Germline CDR1 reads DFQATT; CDR2 reads SNEGSKA (reference sequence). The CDR3 sequence: CSARDVGYEQYF. The CDR3 nucleotides are TGCAGTGCTAGGGACGTCGGCTACGAGCAGTACTTC.

This clonotype was observed at least ten times. This rearrangement joins TRBV20-1 to TRBJ2-5, with D possibly matching TRBD2 (5 bases). The CDR3 totals 14 residues. The ends were cut back, 0 bases at V and 4 bases at J, with 12 bases in the middle. Germline-derived CDR1 and CDR2 are DFQATT and SNEGSKA (reference sequence). CDR3 loop: CSARDRNTRETQYF. The CDR3 region has the DNA TGCAGTGCTAGAGATCGCAACACTAGAGAGACCCAGTACTTC.

V is TRBV5-1 and J is TRBJ2-5; no clear D gene. The germline V gene encodes CDR1 SGHRS and CDR2 YFSETQ. This CDR3 spans 11 amino acids. Trimming cost V 3 bases and J 7 bases, with 7 bases left between them. The CDR3 DNA sequence: TGCGCCAGCAGCTCGCCAGGGACCCAGTACTTC. Protein product: CASSSPGTQYF.

For this clonotype: Because it lacks the conserved phenylalanine or tryptophan at the end, this CDR3 is likely a read error. The rearrangement joins TRBV7-2 to TRBJ2-3; D gene unclear. V was trimmed by 2 bases and J by 4 bases, leaving 4 bases between them. The CDR3 spans 12 residues. CDR1 is SGHTA, CDR2 FQGNSA, per germline. Written as DNA, the CDR3 is TGTGCCAGCAGCTTAAATGCAGATACGCAGTATCTT. Its protein is CASSLNADTQYL.

The sample holds many counts of this clonotype. The chain employs TRBV20-1 and TRBJ2-3; weak D call: TRBD2 (6 bases). This CDR3 contains 15 residues. V was cut by 3 bases and J by 2 bases, with 15 bases left in between. The V gene's germline CDR1 is DFQATT and CDR2 SNEGSKA (reference sequence). Here the CDR3 DNA reads TGCAGTGCTAGTAGAGGGACTCAAAACACAGATACGCAGTATTTT. Residues: CSASRGTQNTDTQYF.

This chain uses TRBV4-1 with TRBJ1-4; D is unclear. This CDR3 has 14 amino acids. Trimming cost V 0 bases and J 5 bases, with 7 bases left between them. In germline, CDR1 is MGHRA, CDR2 YSYEKL. In nucleotides, the CDR3 is TGCGCCAGCAGCCAAGATCACCCAAATGAAAAACTGTTTTTT. This sequence encodes CASSQDHPNEKLFF.

The rearrangement links TRBV15 to TRBJ2-1, with TRBD2 matching over 7 bases. V dropped 11 bases and J dropped 7; count of bases not matched to a gene: 20. There are 16 residues in the CDR3. Per germline, CDR1 LNHNV and CDR2 YYDKDF (reference sequence). The CDR3 DNA follows: TGTGCCGGGGATAGGGAGGACTCGATCGGGGGGAATGAGCAGTTCTTC. Protein product: CAGDREDSIGGNEQFF.

V usage is TRBV11-2 and J usage is TRBJ2-7; D not resolved. CDR3 length: 12 residues. Between the trimmed V and J ends, which lost 4 bases and 8 bases, there was a span of 12 bases. Germline V gene lookup returns CDR1 SGHAT and CDR2 FQNNGV. DNA of the CDR3: TGTGCCAGCAGCTCAACCGCCACCAAGCAGTACTTC. This sequence encodes CASSSTATKQYF.

This clonotype was counted ten times or more. V usage is TRBV5-5 and J usage is TRBJ1-4; a possible D gene is TRBD1 (5 bases). V was pared by 7 bases and J by 10 bases, with 17 bases between. This CDR3 comprises 13 residues. From germline, CDR1 is SGHKS and CDR2 YYEKEE (reference sequence). CDR3 region: CASSGWGSGKLFF. DNA for the CDR3: TGTGCCAGCTCGGGGTGGGGGTCCGGAAAACTGTTTTTT.

The chain carries TRBV4-1 and TRBJ2-1; 13 bases fit TRBD2. Germline trimming cut 1 base from V and 2 bases from J; bases unmatched to any gene: 8. CDR3 size: 19 residues. The germline gives CDR1 MGHRA, CDR2 YSYEKL. CDR3 loop: CASSQGGRLAGGTYNEQFF. DNA of the CDR3: TGCGCCAGCAGCCAAGGAGGCAGACTAGCGGGAGGTACCTACAATGAGCAGTTCTTC.

This clonotype was observed a handful of times. The rearrangement uses TRBV5-4 and TRBJ2-7; TRBD2 aligns across 8 bases. The junction had 10 bases not matched to a gene; V was cut back by 0 bases and J by 5 bases. The germline V gene has CDR1 SGHNT and CDR2 YYREEE (reference sequence). This CDR3 contains 16 residues. CDR3 region: CASSLAGAGVPHEQYF. The CDR3 DNA reads TGTGCCAGCAGCTTGGCCGGAGCGGGAGTCCCCCACGAGCAGTACTTC.

At least ten counts were recorded for this clonotype. This chain joins TRBV5-1 and TRBJ1-6; 7 bases are a match to TRBD1. The CDR3 consists of 12 residues. Trimming took 5 bases from V and 15 from J; bases not matched to a gene: 8. The germline V gene has CDR1 SGHRS and CDR2 YFSETQ. The CDR3: CASSWDSIILHF. The CDR3, as DNA: TGCGCCAGCAGTTGGGACAGTATAATCCTCCACTTT.

This clonotype has a count of ten or more. The CDR3 DNA reads as TGTGCCAGCAGTCTACAGGGTCTCCGCTATGGCTACACCTTC. Its protein product is CASSLQGLRYGYTF. The chain couples TRBV28 to TRBJ1-2; D is perhaps TRBD1 (6 bases). V lost 5 bases to trimming and J lost 4 bases, with 14 bases between them. Per germline, CDR1 MDHEN and CDR2 SYDVKM. The CDR3 is made up of 14 amino acids.

This clonotype was observed a handful of times. With a much larger clone just one base away, this may be a read error. The gene calls are TRBV12-3 or TRBV12-4 and TRBJ2-1; no firm D call. V gave up 6 bases and J gave up 1 base, with 13 bases separating them. This CDR3 spans 15 amino acids. The CDR3 region is CASSPPPLSYNEQFF. The CDR3 region has the DNA TGTGCCAGCAGCCCCCCCCCTCTGTCCTACAATGAGCAGTTCTTC.

This chain joins TRBV11-1 and TRBJ2-1, with 12 bases identical to TRBD2. This CDR3 has 16 amino acids. Trimming at V came to 5 bases and at J to 4 bases, leaving 6 bases not matched to a gene. Germline values: CDR1 SGHAT, CDR2 FQDESV (reference sequence). This chain's CDR3 is CASSRWTSGIYNEQFF. CDR3 coding DNA: TGTGCCAGCAGCAGGTGGACTAGCGGGATATACAATGAGCAGTTCTTC.

There are a few counts of this clonotype. The V call is TRBV25-1, the J call TRBJ2-3; the D gene is possibly TRBD2 (5 bases). The CDR3 spans 14 residues. CDR1 MGHDK and CDR2 SYGVNS come from the germline V gene. V shed 8 bases and J shed 1 base, with 13 bases lying between them. DNA of the CDR3: TGTGCCAGCCTCCCACCCGGGGGCACAGATACGCAGTATTTT. Amino acid sequence: CASLPPGGTDTQYF.

This clonotype was recorded many times. The rearrangement uses TRBV28 and TRBJ1-1, with D unclear. The CDR3 length is 12 residues. Per the germline V gene, CDR1 is MDHEN and CDR2 is SYDVKM. V dropped 10 bases and J dropped 1 base, with 10 bases sitting between them. CDR3 nucleotide sequence: TGTGCCACCCTCAAGACGAACACTGAAGCTTTCTTT. Translating gives CATLKTNTEAFF.

This clonotype was found a few times. V and J are TRBV2 and TRBJ1-4, with 8 bases that match TRBD1. The CDR3 has 16 residues. J was trimmed by 3 bases and V by 5 bases; bases with no gene match: 8. Germline V lookup: CDR1 SNHLY, CDR2 FYNNEI. The CDR3 DNA follows: TGTGCCAGCAGTACAACGTCGACAGGGGCTAATGAAAAACTGTTTTTT. It yields the protein CASSTTSTGANEKLFF.

With regard to this clonotype: A much larger clone sits a single nucleotide away, making a read error possible. The J gene is TRBJ1-4, the V gene TRBV28; 7 bases map to TRBD1. CDR1 MDHEN and CDR2 SYDVKM come from the germline V gene. The CDR3 loop spans 14 amino acids. The CDR3 nucleotides read TGTGCCAACAGTCTAAACAGGGGACGGGAAAAACTGTTTTTT. Translation: CANSLNRGREKLFF.

A remark on this clonotype: This could be a read error, since a much larger clone is one nucleotide away. The chain couples TRBV20-1 to TRBJ2-7; 9 nucleotides match TRBD1. The CDR3 is made up of 14 amino acids. The germline V gene has CDR1 DFQATT and CDR2 SNEGSKA (reference sequence). Trimming took 1 base from V and 6 from J; bases not matched to a gene: 7. CDR3 in DNA: TGCAGTGCTAGAGGCTCTACAGGGGGCGGCGAGCAGTACTTC. It specifies CSARGSTGGGEQYF.

V is TRBV27 and J is TRBJ1-2; D might be TRBD1 (6 bases). Germline lookup yields CDR1 MNHEY and CDR2 SMNVEV (reference sequence). This CDR3 has 16 residues. Trimming left V 4 bases short and J 4 bases short, with 19 bases between. CDR3 sequence reads: CASSSPRRGLGYGYTF. In nucleotides, the CDR3 is TGTGCCAGCAGTTCCCCTCGGCGGGGGCTGGGCTATGGCTACACCTTC.